This TCR beta chain was captured in a study of T cell responses to AZD1222 COVID-19 vaccine. The CDR3 spans 13 residues. Germline V CDR1 and CDR2: KGHSH, LQKENI. V dropped 4 bases and J dropped 8; count of bases not matched to a gene: 4. TCRdb keeps only in-frame clones here, not all; method: immunoSEQ multiplex PCR. The data show some 150,000 clones, 90% to 95% seen once. This rearrangement joins TRBV18 to TRBJ1-2; TRBD1 matches 10 bases. The input for sequencing was peripheral blood, taken on day 0 of AZD1222 vaccination. The sequence was obtained from an adult in good health. Written as DNA, the CDR3 is TGTGCCAGCTCACGGACAGGGGGATCGGGCTACACCTTC. It specifies CASSRTGGSGYTF.